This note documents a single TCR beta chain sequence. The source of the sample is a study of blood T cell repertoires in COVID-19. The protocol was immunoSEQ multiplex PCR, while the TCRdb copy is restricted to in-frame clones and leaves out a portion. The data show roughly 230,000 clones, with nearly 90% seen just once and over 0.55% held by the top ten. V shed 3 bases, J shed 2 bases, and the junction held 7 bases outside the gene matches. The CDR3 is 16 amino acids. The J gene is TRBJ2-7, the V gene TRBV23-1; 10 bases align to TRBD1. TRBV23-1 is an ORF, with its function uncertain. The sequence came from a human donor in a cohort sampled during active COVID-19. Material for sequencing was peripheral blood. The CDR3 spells CASSHNRDRGAYEQYF. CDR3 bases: TGCGCCAGCAGTCACAACCGGGACAGGGGCGCCTACGAGCAGTACTTC.